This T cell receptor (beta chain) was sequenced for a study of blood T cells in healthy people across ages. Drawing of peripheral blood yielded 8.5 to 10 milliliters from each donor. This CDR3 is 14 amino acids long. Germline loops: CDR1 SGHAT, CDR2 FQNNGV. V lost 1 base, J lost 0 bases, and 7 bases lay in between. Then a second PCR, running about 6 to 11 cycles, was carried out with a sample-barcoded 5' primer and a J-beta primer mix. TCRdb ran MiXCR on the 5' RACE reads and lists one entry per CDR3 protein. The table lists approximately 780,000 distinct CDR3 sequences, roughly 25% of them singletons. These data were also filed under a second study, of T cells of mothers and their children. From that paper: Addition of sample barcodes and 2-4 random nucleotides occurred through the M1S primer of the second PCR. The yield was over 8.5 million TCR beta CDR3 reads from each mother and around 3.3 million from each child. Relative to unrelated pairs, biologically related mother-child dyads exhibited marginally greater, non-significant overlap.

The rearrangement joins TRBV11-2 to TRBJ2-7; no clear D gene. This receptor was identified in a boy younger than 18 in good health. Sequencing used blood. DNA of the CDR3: TGTGCCAGCAGCTTAGGATTCAGCTCCTACGAGCAGTACTTC. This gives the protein CASSLGFSSYEQYF.